This entry lists 8 T cell receptor beta chains sequenced from one sample in a study of T cells in Graves' hyperthyroidism and ophthalmopathy. RNA transcripts gave rise to amplified TCR beta CDR3 regions. Using the HTBI primer set, a first-round RT-PCR was run on the TCR CDR3. TCRdb recomputed calls from the multiplex PCR reads with MiXCR, one row per CDR3 protein. The profile shows about 250,000 distinct CDR3 sequences, roughly 22% of them singletons. What was sequenced was blood. The receptors shown here come from a man aged 25-45 years with Graves' ophthalmopathy.

The V call is TRBV12-3 or TRBV12-4, the J call TRBJ2-2; TRBD2 might be the D (6 bases). V lost 6 bases to trimming and J lost 0 bases, with 11 bases between them. This CDR3 has 15 amino acids. CDR3 coding DNA: TGTGCCAGCAGCCTGACTAGTACGAACACCGGGGAGCTGTTTTTT. This translates into CASSLTSTNTGELFF.

The CDR3 sequence is CATSFSGLARATGELFF. The CDR3 DNA reads TGTGCCACCAGTTTTTCGGGACTAGCGAGAGCTACCGGGGAGCTGTTTTTT. The chain has TRBV24-1 and TRBJ2-2, with TRBD2 matching 10 bases. V dropped 6 bases and J dropped 5; count of bases not matched to a gene: 11. CDR1 is KGHDR, CDR2 SFDVKD, per germline. The CDR3 runs to 17 residues.

This clonotype has a count of ten or more. This rearrangement joins TRBV15 to TRBJ2-2; 8 nucleotides line up with TRBD1. The V and J ends lost 3 bases and 1 base, in that order; junction bases with no gene match: 1. The CDR3 loop spans 15 amino acids. Germline lookup yields CDR1 LNHNV and CDR2 YYDKDF (reference sequence). Here the CDR3 DNA reads TGTGCCACCAGCAGCGGGACAGGGAACACCGGGGAGCTGTTTTTT. This encodes CATSSGTGNTGELFF.

V gene TRBV27 combines with J gene TRBJ1-2; D gene uncertain. Deletions cut 8 bases from V and 8 bases from J, with 6 bases between. Germline V lookup: CDR1 MNHEY, CDR2 SMNVEV (reference sequence). The CDR3 runs to 9 residues. The CDR3 region is CASLGGYTF. CDR3 nucleotide sequence: TGTGCCAGCCTGGGGGGCTACACCTTC.

This clonotype was recorded at least ten times. This sequence joins TRBV7-8 and TRBJ2-7; D not certain. The CDR3 totals 12 residues. The ends were cut back, 7 bases at V and 2 bases at J, with 9 bases in the middle. Germline CDR1 is SGHVS and CDR2 is FQNEAQ. The CDR3: CASKGRPYEQYF. CDR3 nucleotide sequence: TGTGCCAGCAAAGGGCGGCCCTACGAGCAGTACTTC.

The gene calls are TRBV19 and TRBJ1-2; TRBD1 matches 7 bases. V lost 5 bases to trimming and J lost 4 bases; unmatched junction nucleotides: 4. This CDR3 is 13 amino acids long. Germline loops: CDR1 LNHDA, CDR2 SQIVND (reference sequence). The CDR3 region has the DNA TGTGCCAGTAGTGTGCAGGGGGTCTATGGCTACACCTTC. This translates into CASSVQGVYGYTF.

The V call is TRBV28, the J call TRBJ2-5; 9 nucleotides align to TRBD1. CDR1 and CDR2 from the germline V gene are MDHEN and SYDVKM. This CDR3 contains 15 residues. V shed 4 bases, J shed 4 bases, and the junction held 7 bases outside the gene matches. The CDR3 region is CASSSGTGRRETQYF. CDR3 sequence (DNA): TGTGCCAGCAGTTCCGGGACAGGGAGGCGAGAGACCCAGTACTTC.

Comments on this clonotype: This may arise from a read error, as a much more abundant clone is one base away. The genes are TRBV6-2 or TRBV6-3 and TRBJ1-5; D gene unclear. The V gene's germline CDR1 is MNHEY and CDR2 SVGEGT. This CDR3 has 17 residues. Trimming took off 5 bases at V and 1 base at J, with 18 bases between the two ends. As DNA, the CDR3 is TGTGCCAGCAGTGACTGGGCGTTGGAGGTGAGCAATCAGCCCCAGCATTTT. Its protein is CASSDWALEVSNQPQHF.